This is a list of T cell receptor beta chains from one sample in a study of shared clonotypes between healthy human individuals. Sequencing used immunoSEQ multiplex PCR; TCRdb keeps in-frame clones, though not all of them. Among 2 million to 2.5 million clones listed, less than 95% were seen once. Sequenced sample: naive CD4+ T cells from PBMCs. These receptor sequences come from a man between 18 and 35 years old in good health. Some clones in this sample may be carry-over from other donors' samples. CDR3s include the opening cysteine and the closing phenylalanine or tryptophan. D genes are given only for firm matches. For some rows the clone size is stated as once, few or many, or as a class when expanded; others skip it.

d_call j_call v_call clone_size cdr3_aa cdr3_nt
NA TRBJ1-2 TRBV5-1 NA CASSSGPTDLYGYTF TGCGCCAGCAGCTCCGGGCCTACTGATCTCTATGGCTACACCTTC
NA TRBJ2-5 TRBV2 NA CASSEGTGMETQYF TGTGCCAGCAGTGAGGGGACCGGGATGGAGACCCAGTACTTC
TRBD1 TRBJ2-7 TRBV5-1 once CASSLQGVEQYF TGCGCCAGCAGCTTGCAGGGGGTCGAGCAGTACTTC
NA TRBJ1-1 TRBV7-3 NA CASSPGGSLGAFF TGTGCCAGCAGCCCCGGAGGTTCCCTTGGAGCTTTCTTT
NA TRBJ1-5 TRBV28 NA CASSLRRMDRGANQPQHF TGTGCCAGCAGTTTAAGAAGGATGGACCGGGGGGCAAATCAGCCCCAGCATTTT
TRBD1 TRBJ1-2 TRBV28 NA CASSLRGQGGYGYTF TGTGCCAGCAGTTTACGCGGACAGGGAGGCTATGGCTACACCTTC
TRBD1 TRBJ2-7 TRBV6-6 NA CASSYSGTGDYEQYF TGTGCCAGCAGTTACTCAGGGACAGGCGACTACGAGCAGTACTTC
TRBD2 TRBJ2-3 TRBV5-4 NA CASSGTTSGRAADTQYF TGTGCCAGCAGCGGGACTACTAGCGGGAGGGCTGCAGATACGCAGTATTTT
NA TRBJ2-3 TRBV28 NA CASTPGNTDTQYF TGTGCCAGCACACCGGGAAACACAGATACGCAGTATTTT
NA TRBJ2-3 TRBV30 NA CAWGDGLVFTDTQYF TGTGCCTGGGGCGACGGACTCGTTTTCACAGATACGCAGTATTTT
TRBD1 TRBJ2-5 TRBV7-2 NA CASSLDRGFSETQYF TGTGCCAGCAGCTTAGACAGGGGGTTTTCAGAGACCCAGTACTTC
TRBD2 TRBJ2-3 TRBV11-2 NA CASSFSAGVSDTQYF TGTGCCAGCAGCTTTTCAGCGGGAGTTTCAGATACGCAGTATTTT
TRBD1 TRBJ2-5 TRBV6-5 NA CASSYTRTGQETQYF TGTGCCAGCAGTTACACCCGGACAGGTCAAGAGACCCAGTACTTC
TRBD1 TRBJ2-7 TRBV5-6 NA CASSLGAGTGIWYEQYF TGTGCCAGCAGCTTGGGCGCCGGGACAGGCATTTGGTACGAGCAGTACTTC
NA TRBJ1-3 TRBV28 once CASSFTGDVSGNTIYF TGTGCCAGCAGTTTCACAGGAGATGTCTCTGGAAACACCATATATTTT
TRBD2 TRBJ2-7 TRBV27 NA CASSPRSSGSFNEQYF TGTGCCAGCAGTCCTCGATCTAGCGGGAGTTTCAACGAGCAGTACTTC
NA TRBJ1-5 TRBV29-1 few CSALVNQPQHF TGCAGCGCCTTAGTAAATCAGCCCCAGCATTTT
TRBD2 TRBJ2-5 TRBV7-9 NA CASSWGLLAVVQETQYF TGTGCCAGCAGCTGGGGGTTGCTAGCGGTAGTACAAGAGACCCAGTACTTC
TRBD1 TRBJ1-5 TRBV6-6 NA CASSFTTGRNQPQHF TGTGCCAGCAGTTTTACGACAGGGCGCAATCAGCCCCAGCATTTT
TRBD2 TRBJ2-2 TRBV10-3 NA CAISVPLGRDTGELFF TGTGCCATCAGTGTCCCTCTCGGGAGGGACACCGGGGAGCTGTTTTTT
NA TRBJ2-2 TRBV4-1 NA CASNPAHKQGFTGELFF TGCGCCAGCAACCCTGCCCACAAACAGGGTTTCACCGGGGAGCTGTTTTTT
TRBD1 TRBJ1-5 TRBV28 NA CASSFKTEGQGQITPQHF TGTGCCAGCAGTTTCAAGACTGAGGGACAGGGGCAAATTACGCCCCAGCATTTT
NA TRBJ1-1 TRBV10-3 NA CAISESILGLSGWAKPF TGTGCCATCAGTGAGTCGATATTAGGTTTGAGCGGTTGGGCGAAACCCTTT
NA TRBJ2-6 TRBV7-7 NA CASSPYGGGANVLTF TGTGCCAGCAGCCCGTACGGAGGTGGGGCCAACGTCCTGACTTTC
TRBD1 TRBJ1-5 TRBV2 NA CASSEDRPLYQPQHF TGTGCCAGCAGTGAGGACAGGCCGCTTTATCAGCCCCAGCATTTT
NA TRBJ2-1 TRBV7-2 NA CASSWGRSSYNEQFF TGTGCCAGCAGCTGGGGGAGGAGCTCCTACAATGAGCAGTTCTTC
NA TRBJ1-1 TRBV15 NA CATSGPRGPLNTEAFF TGTGCCACCAGCGGACCAAGGGGACCACTGAACACTGAAGCTTTCTTT
NA TRBJ1-5 TRBV2 NA CASRSRGSNQPQHF TGTGCCAGCAGGAGCCGGGGTAGCAATCAGCCCCAGCATTTT
NA TRBJ1-2 TRBV28 NA CASSNTGANYGYTF TGTGCCAGCAGTAACACGGGAGCTAACTATGGCTACACCTTC
TRBD1 TRBJ2-7 TRBV6-6 NA CASSSGQGSYEQYF TGTGCCAGCAGTTCCGGACAGGGCTCCTACGAGCAGTACTTC
NA TRBJ2-3 TRBV28 NA CATYRTKDTQYF TGTGCCACGTACAGGACTAAAGATACGCAGTATTTT
NA TRBJ2-7 TRBV18 NA CASSLQGFVNEQYF TGTGCCAGCTCACTCCAGGGGTTCGTCAACGAGCAGTACTTC
TRBD2 TRBJ2-7 TRBV13 NA CASSLVLAGAYEQYF TGTGCCAGCAGCTTAGTACTAGCGGGAGCCTACGAGCAGTACTTC
TRBD1 TRBJ2-3 TRBV7-9 NA CASSLGTVSTDTQYF TGTGCCAGCAGCTTGGGGACAGTAAGCACAGATACGCAGTATTTT
NA TRBJ1-3 TRBV9 NA CASSAQAGSGNTIYF TGTGCCAGCAGCGCGCAAGCAGGCTCTGGAAACACCATATATTTT
TRBD2 TRBJ2-7 TRBV14 NA CASSQDDTGGADDYEQYF TGTGCCAGCAGCCAAGATGATACGGGAGGGGCTGATGACTACGAGCAGTACTTC
TRBD1 TRBJ2-6 TRBV10-3 NA CAISPGQGAAGANVLTF TGTGCCATCAGCCCGGGGCAGGGGGCGGCTGGGGCCAACGTCCTGACTTTC
TRBD1 TRBJ2-3 TRBV7-9 NA CASSDGQGSTDTQYF TGTGCCAGCAGCGACGGACAGGGGTCAACAGATACGCAGTATTTT
TRBD2 TRBJ2-1 TRBV7-8 NA CASSSREGPYNEQFF TGTGCCAGCAGCTCTCGGGAGGGCCCTTACAATGAGCAGTTCTTC
NA TRBJ1-1 TRBV7-9 NA CASSLKSLGGGNTEAFF TGTGCCAGCAGCCTCAAATCCCTGGGGGGAGGCAACACTGAAGCTTTCTTT
NA TRBJ2-6 TRBV14 NA CASSQVYSGANVLTF TGTGCCAGCAGCCAAGTTTACTCTGGGGCCAACGTCCTGACTTTC
NA TRBJ1-5 TRBV5-5 NA CASSSYWDQPQHF TGTGCCAGCAGCTCGTACTGGGATCAGCCCCAGCATTTT
NA TRBJ1-5 TRBV19 NA CASSNNRGNQPQHF TGTGCCAGTAGCAATAACAGGGGCAATCAGCCCCAGCATTTT
NA TRBJ2-3 TRBV2 NA CASSPTRRGRSTDTQYF TGTGCCAGCAGCCCGACACGTCGCGGGCGTAGCACAGATACGCAGTATTTT
NA TRBJ2-3 TRBV11-2 NA CASSLGAGTDTQYF TGTGCCAGCAGCTTAGGGGCGGGCACAGATACGCAGTATTTT
NA TRBJ2-5 TRBV6-6 NA CASSYSSGARETQYF TGTGCCAGCAGTTACTCGTCGGGGGCCCGGGAGACCCAGTACTTC
NA TRBJ2-3 TRBV28 NA CASRRSRVGGTDTQYF TGTGCCAGCAGGCGTAGTCGAGTGGGGGGCACAGATACGCAGTATTTT